This paragraph covers one T cell receptor beta chain sequence. The data derive from a study of human T cells and chemical hapten exposure. MiXCR was run by TCRdb on the RACE reads, yielding one entry per CDR3 protein. Of 150,000 to 200,000 distinct CDR3 sequences in the sample, roughly a quarter were seen once. The time point: patch test 3, about 24 weeks after DPC sensitization. As to treatment: therapeutic diphenylcyclopropenone sensitization with weekly scalp DPC. The CDR3 runs to 14 residues. Germline V lookup: CDR1 ENHRY, CDR2 SYGVKD. Trimming took 6 bases from V and 6 from J, leaving 18 bases between them.

This specimen was whole blood, taken in connection with sensitization to the hapten diphenylcyclopropenone (DPC). The source is a woman aged 40 to 50 with alopecia areata. Some clones in this sample may be carry-over from other donors' samples. The chain carries TRBV10-3 and TRBJ2-7, with D perhaps being TRBD1 or TRBD2 (6 bases each). CDR3 in DNA: TGTGCCATCAGGGGGGGAACAGGGATAACCGAGCAGTACTTC. Residues: CAIRGGTGITEQYF.